The 19 T cell receptor beta chains below come from one sample, sequenced in a study of blood T cell repertoires in COVID-19 (dated by TCRdb to the early 2020s). The library was produced with the immunoSEQ multiplex PCR assay. Held by TCRdb, this immuneACCESS table contains in-frame sequences only and omits some clones. Under half of the omission traces to an unresolved V gene where checked; the cause of the rest is unknown. The sample profile shows over 130,000 clones; 70% to 80% of them were found once. The ten largest clones take up approximately 15% of the sample. The sample taken for sequencing was peripheral blood. Source of these receptors: a man in his fifties or sixties with acute or convalescent COVID-19.

The chain couples TRBV4-1 to TRBJ1-2, with a weak D call TRBD1 (6 bases). The V end lost 5 bases, the J end lost 4 bases, and 11 bases lay between the germline ends. The CDR3 loop spans 13 amino acids. The V gene's germline CDR1 is MGHRA and CDR2 YSYEKL. The CDR3 coding sequence is TGCGCCAGCAGCTCCGGGACAAGCTATGGCTACACCTTC. This codes for CASSSGTSYGYTF.

V and J are TRBV5-1 and TRBJ1-1, with 11 bases that match TRBD1. From germline, CDR1 is SGHRS and CDR2 YFSETQ. The length of the CDR3 is 14 residues. With 4 bases clipped from V and 7 bases from J, the junction kept 6 bases outside the gene matches. CDR3 DNA sequence: TGCGCCAGCAGCACCGGACAGGGGGCGGTTGAAGCTTTCTTT. As protein: CASSTGQGAVEAFF.

This chain links TRBV5-1 with TRBJ2-7, with D perhaps matching TRBD2 (5 bases). CDR1 is SGHRS, CDR2 YFSETQ, per germline. V was shortened by 6 bases and J by 2 bases, with 12 bases between the two germline ends. The CDR3 is 13 amino acids. CDR3 amino acids: CASTSGITYEQYF. As DNA, the CDR3 is TGCGCCAGCACCTCGGGGATCACCTACGAGCAGTACTTC.

This clone has a count of ten or more. CDR3 DNA: TGTGCCAGCATTCAAGGTGGGGCCGGGCACACTGAAGCTTTCTTT. Protein product: CASIQGGAGHTEAFF. The rearrangement uses TRBV6-5 and TRBJ1-1; D possibly corresponds to TRBD1 (5 bases). There are 15 residues in the CDR3. Germline values: CDR1 MNHEY, CDR2 SVGAGI. V dropped 7 bases and J dropped 3 bases, with 18 bases sitting between them.

The V gene is TRBV5-1, the J gene TRBJ1-6; TRBD1 matches at 8 bases. V dropped 2 bases and J dropped 7; count of bases not matched to a gene: 8. CDR3 length equals 16 residues. Germline CDR1 is SGHRS and CDR2 is YFSETQ. The CDR3 nucleotides are TGCGCCAGCAGCTTTGCAGGGGGCGCTGGGAATTCACCCCTCCACTTT. Translated: CASSFAGGAGNSPLHF. The full variable domain, completed using reference TRBV5-1 and TRBJ1-6, is KAGVTQTPRYLIKTRGQQVTLSCSPISGHRSVSWYQQTPGQGLQFLFEYFSETQRNKGNFPGRFSGRQFSNSRSEMNVSTLELGDSALYLCASSFAGGAGNSPLHFGNGTRLTVT.

This clone was counted only a few times. This chain connects TRBV4-1 to TRBJ1-1, with 8 nucleotides matching TRBD1. Trimming cost V 6 bases and J 2 bases; bases outside gene matches: 14. Germline V CDR1 and CDR2: MGHRA, YSYEKL. There are 17 residues in the CDR3. The CDR3 region is CASSLDRGRKLNTEAFF. CDR3 bases: TGCGCCAGCAGTCTTGACAGGGGACGGAAATTAAACACTGAAGCTTTCTTT.

CDR3 sequence reads: CSVEDPGLGQFF. CDR3 coding DNA: TGCAGCGTTGAAGACCCTGGGCTCGGGCAGTTCTTC. This chain uses TRBV29-1 with TRBJ2-1; D is unclear. V lost 0 bases, J lost 12 bases, and 12 bases lay in between. The CDR3 runs 12 residues. Germline values: CDR1 SQVTM, CDR2 ANQGSEA.

This CDR3 is CASSLSLASGAYEQYF. The CDR3, as DNA: TGTGCCAGCAGCTTATCTTTGGCTAGCGGGGCCTACGAGCAGTACTTC. The J gene is TRBJ2-7, the V gene TRBV11-2; TRBD2 matches 9 bases. J was trimmed by 2 bases and V by 2 bases; bases with no gene match: 7. Germline V gene sequence: CDR1 SGHAT, CDR2 FQNNGV. This CDR3 contains 16 residues.

The chain recombines TRBV27 with TRBJ2-2, with TRBD1 matching over 9 bases. There are 14 residues in the CDR3. With 4 bases clipped from V and 6 bases from J, the junction kept 3 bases outside the gene matches. Germline V gene lookup returns CDR1 MNHEY and CDR2 SMNVEV (reference sequence). In DNA form, the CDR3 reads TGTGCCAGCAGTTACTACAGGGGGCCCGGGGAGCTGTTTTTT. It encodes CASSYYRGPGELFF.

The CDR3, as DNA: TGTGCCAGCTCACCAGCACAGGATCTCGCCTATGGCTACACCTTC. Its protein is CASSPAQDLAYGYTF. The chain combines TRBV18 with TRBJ1-2; D might be TRBD1 (5 bases). The CDR3 loop spans 15 amino acids. The V and J ends lost 2 bases and 4 bases respectively, with 14 bases between them. Germline CDR1 is KGHSH and CDR2 is LQKENI.

The chain has TRBV5-1 and TRBJ2-3; 10 bases line up with TRBD2. The V and J ends lost 4 bases and 4 bases, in that order; junction bases with no gene match: 12. Per germline, CDR1 SGHRS and CDR2 YFSETQ. The CDR3 has 17 amino acids. This chain's CDR3 is CASSPLASGGAPDTQYF. In DNA, the CDR3 is TGCGCCAGCAGCCCGTTAGCCAGCGGGGGGGCCCCAGATACGCAGTATTTT.

The V gene is TRBV9, the J gene TRBJ2-3; perhaps TRBD1 as D (5 bases). The V gene lost 0 bases and the J gene lost 4 bases, with 12 bases spanning the gap. Germline-derived CDR1 and CDR2 are SGDLS and YYNGEE. The CDR3 loop spans 15 amino acids. Here the CDR3 DNA reads TGTGCCAGCAGCGTAGAGGGGTCTTTCGCAGATACGCAGTATTTT. It translates to CASSVEGSFADTQYF.

This clone has only a few counts. This sequence joins TRBV6-5 and TRBJ1-1; D unresolved. Germline-derived CDR1 and CDR2 are MNHEY and SVGAGI. The CDR3 runs to 14 residues. Trimming removed 5 bases from V and 4 bases from J, with 14 bases in between. CDR3 region: CASSRGAGATEAFF. Written as DNA, the CDR3 is TGTGCCAGCAGTAGAGGTGCGGGTGCCACTGAAGCTTTCTTT.

V is TRBV6-1 and J is TRBJ1-5, with D possibly being TRBD1 (6 bases). There are 16 residues in the CDR3. Per germline, CDR1 MNHNS and CDR2 SASEGT. V gave up 3 bases and J gave up 6 bases, with 18 bases separating them. Here the CDR3 reads CASSDRGNFMGQPQHF. The DNA for the CDR3 is TGTGCCAGCAGTGACAGGGGAAATTTTATGGGTCAGCCCCAGCATTTT.

The gene calls are TRBV2 and TRBJ1-1, with a tentative D call TRBD1 (6 bases). The germline V and J ends were trimmed by 8 bases and 5 bases, with 21 bases remaining between them. The CDR3 length is 15 residues. The germline CDR1 and CDR2 sequences are SNHLY and FYNNEI. The CDR3 loop reads CASGSSDSLRTEAFF. The CDR3 region has the DNA TGTGCCAGCGGGTCGTCGGACAGTTTGAGGACTGAAGCTTTCTTT.

The chain joins TRBV28 to TRBJ1-2; D is unresolved. This CDR3 region has 12 residues. Germline V gene data show CDR1 as MDHEN and CDR2 as SYDVKM. V lost 8 bases and J lost 8, with 15 bases in between. This CDR3 reads CASSSSGRGYTF. As DNA, the CDR3 is TGTGCCAGCTCATCGTCGGGGAGGGGCTACACCTTC.

The chain recombines TRBV2 with TRBJ1-3; D remains unclear. Looked up from germline, CDR1 is SNHLY and CDR2 is FYNNEI. CDR3 length: 14 amino acids. Trimming stripped 4 bases from V and 0 bases from J, with 7 bases between. In nucleotides, the CDR3 is TGTGCCAGCAGTGTAGAACTCTCTGGAAACACCATATATTTT. Translation: CASSVELSGNTIYF.

The rearrangement links TRBV10-2 to TRBJ1-1, with unresolved D. Trimming took off 6 bases at V and 1 base at J, with 9 bases between the two ends. Per the germline V gene, CDR1 is WSHSY and CDR2 is SAAADI. The CDR3 runs to 13 residues. CDR3 loop: CASRGPTNTEAFF. Here the CDR3 DNA reads TGCGCCAGCAGGGGCCCGACGAACACTGAAGCTTTCTTT.

The V and J genes are TRBV14 and TRBJ1-2; 9 positions agree with TRBD1. CDR1 and CDR2 from the germline V gene are SGHDN and FVKESK. Trimming removed 4 bases from V and 4 bases from J; junction bases left unmatched: 1. The CDR3 totals 13 residues. The CDR3 DNA follows: TGTGCCAGCAGCCGGACAGGGGCCTATGGCTACACCTTC. This gives the protein CASSRTGAYGYTF.